The next 17 T cell receptor beta chains were all read from a single sample in a study of T cell repertoires in cytomegalovirus infection. No cognate antigen is known for these TCRs. In TCRdb, the reads were re-called with MiXCR into one record per CDR3 protein. Altogether about half a million distinct CDR3 sequences are present, 25% to 35% being singletons, with the ten largest covering 15% to 20%. This specimen was cultured PBMCs, taken from culture after CMV antigen stimulation. All receptors derive from a human donor in good health (CMV status not recorded). Some clones in this sample may be carry-over from other donors' samples.

The V and J genes are TRBV5-6 and TRBJ2-1, with 7 bases fitting TRBD2. The V gene's germline CDR1 is SGHDT and CDR2 YYEEEE. The junction had 13 bases not matched to a gene; V was cut back by 3 bases and J by 4 bases. The CDR3 loop spans 17 amino acids. The CDR3, as DNA: TGTGCCAGCAGCTATGGCCCCATCGCTAGCGGATACAATGAGCAGTTCTTC. Encoded protein: CASSYGPIASGYNEQFF. Full variable domain (missing parts from reference TRBV5-6 and TRBJ2-1): DAGVTQSPTHLIKTRGQQVTLRCSPKSGHDTVSWYQQALGQGPQFIFQYYEEEERQRGNFPDRFSGHQFPNYSSELNVNALLLGDSALYLCASSYGPIASGYNEQFFGPGTRLTVL.

This chain links TRBV4-1 with TRBJ2-5; 8 nucleotides line up with TRBD1. The germline gives CDR1 MGHRA, CDR2 YSYEKL. J lost 7 bases, V lost 0 bases, and 10 bases had no gene match. The CDR3 is made up of 16 amino acids. CDR3 loop: CASSQDWEQGDRTQYF. The CDR3 DNA follows: TGCGCCAGCAGCCAAGATTGGGAACAGGGGGATAGGACCCAGTACTTC.

There are many counts of this clonotype. The V gene is TRBV7-2, the J gene TRBJ2-1; 14 bases line up with TRBD2. The CDR3 has 16 amino acids. Germline-derived CDR1 and CDR2 are SGHTA and FQGNSA. Trimming cost V 1 base and J 9 bases; bases outside gene matches: 5. In nucleotides, the CDR3 is TGTGCCAGCAGCTTAGTAGGACTAGCGGGAGGTAGTGAGCAGTTCTTC. Encoded protein: CASSLVGLAGGSEQFF.

The chain carries TRBV28 and TRBJ1-2; no firm D call. The V end was cut by 10 bases, the J end by 3 bases, with 12 bases between. Germline assignment: CDR1 MDHEN and CDR2 SYDVKM. There are 12 residues in the CDR3. This CDR3 is CATLRRYYGYTF. CDR3 nucleotides: TGTGCCACATTGAGGAGATACTATGGCTACACCTTC.

The J gene is TRBJ2-7, the V gene TRBV6-5; D is uncertain. The germline CDR1 and CDR2 sequences are MNHEY and SVGAGI. V lost 2 bases and J 2 bases, leaving 7 bases between the germline ends. The CDR3 is 13 residues long. This CDR3 reads CASSYQEPYEQYF. In nucleotides, the CDR3 is TGTGCCAGCAGTTACCAGGAGCCCTACGAGCAGTACTTC.

J is TRBJ2-3 and V is TRBV9; D remains unclear. With 0 bases removed from V and 4 bases from J, the gap between germline ends came to 3 bases. This CDR3 region has 12 residues. Looked up from germline, CDR1 is SGDLS and CDR2 is YYNGEE. CDR3 region: CASSVVADTQYF. DNA of the CDR3: TGTGCCAGCAGCGTAGTAGCAGATACGCAGTATTTT.

CDR3 nucleotide sequence: TGTGCCAGCAGCCAAGATGCGCTAGCCGTGAATGAGCAGTTCTTC. This codes for CASSQDALAVNEQFF. This chain links TRBV4-2 with TRBJ2-1, with a weak D call TRBD2 (5 bases). Germline loops: CDR1 LGHNA, CDR2 YNFKEQ. The CDR3 loop spans 15 amino acids. Trimming removed 0 bases at V and 7 bases at J, with 13 bases between.

This chain uses TRBV7-6 with TRBJ1-5; no definite D call. The germline V gene has CDR1 SGHVS and CDR2 FNYEAQ. V shed 3 bases and J shed 4 bases, with 13 bases lying between them. This CDR3 is built from 15 residues. CDR3 protein: CASSLGRQKNQPQHF. CDR3 bases: TGTGCCAGCAGCTTGGGTCGGCAGAAGAATCAGCCCCAGCATTTT.

The V gene is TRBV15, the J gene TRBJ2-7; a possible D gene is TRBD1 (5 bases). The CDR3 consists of 14 residues. CDR1 is LNHNV and CDR2 is YYDKDF in the germline V gene (reference sequence). V gave up 8 bases and J gave up 3 bases, with 17 bases separating them. The CDR3 protein is CATRAPTDCYEQYV. The CDR3 DNA is TGTGCCACCCGAGCCCCGACAGATTGCTACGAGCAGTACGTC.

This clonotype was recorded many times. The genes are TRBV28 and TRBJ1-1; 7 bases align to TRBD1. The CDR3 runs 15 residues. With 11 bases clipped from V and 2 bases from J, the junction kept 14 bases outside the gene matches. Germline V gene data show CDR1 as MDHEN and CDR2 as SYDVKM. CDR3: CAAITGAVGNTEAFF. In DNA form, the CDR3 reads TGTGCCGCAATTACAGGGGCCGTGGGTAACACTGAAGCTTTCTTT.

Comment on this clonotype: The junction departs from germline at one end; a sequencing error may be responsible. The gene calls are TRBV6-2 or TRBV6-3 and TRBJ2-1; 12 bases are shared with TRBD2. CDR3 length: 13 amino acids. Germline V CDR1 and CDR2: MNHEY, SVGEGT. Here the CDR3 DNA reads TGTGCCAGCAGTTCCGGACTAGCGGGAACAGCCGGGTTC. Translated: CASSSGLAGTAGF.

This chain links TRBV7-9 with TRBJ2-1; possibly TRBD2 for D (6 bases). The germline V gene has CDR1 SEHNR and CDR2 FQNEAQ (reference sequence). V was trimmed by 4 bases and J by 6 bases, leaving 13 bases between them. The CDR3 length is 14 residues. The DNA for the CDR3 is TGTGCCAGCAGCTCCACCGGACTAACCAATGAGCAGTTCTTC. This translates into CASSSTGLTNEQFF.

The V call is TRBV20-1, the J call TRBJ2-1; TRBD2 agrees at 8 bases. The CDR3 sequence is 18 residues long. Trimming removed 1 base from V and 8 bases from J; junction bases left unmatched: 19. Germline V gene lookup returns CDR1 DFQATT and CDR2 SNEGSKA (reference sequence). The CDR3 bases are TGCAGTGCTAGAGGACGAGATTTAGCGGGACACAGACTGGATGAGCAGTTCTTC. Its translation: CSARGRDLAGHRLDEQFF.

The chain is built from TRBV20-1 and TRBJ2-1; possible D gene TRBD2, 5 bases. The V end lost 1 base, the J end lost 9 bases, and 16 bases lay between the germline ends. Germline V gives CDR1 DFQATT, CDR2 SNEGSKA (reference sequence). The CDR3 loop spans 14 amino acids. CDR3 region: CSARASRVGFEQFF. CDR3 coding DNA: TGCAGTGCTAGAGCTAGCCGAGTTGGCTTTGAGCAGTTCTTC.

This clonotype was recorded a few times. The J gene is TRBJ2-1, the V gene TRBV6-2 or TRBV6-3, with 14 bases aligning to TRBD2. This CDR3 contains 19 residues. Trimming removed 7 bases from V and 7 bases from J; junction bases left unmatched: 18. CDR1 MNHEY and CDR2 SVGEGT come from the germline V gene. The CDR3 is CASTYGTSGSSPFRNEQFF. The CDR3 nucleotides read TGTGCCAGCACCTACGGGACTAGCGGGAGCTCTCCTTTTCGTAATGAGCAGTTCTTC.

This clonotype showed up just a few times. The gene calls are TRBV7-2 and TRBJ2-7, with D perhaps TRBD1 (6 bases). Germline assignment: CDR1 SGHTA and CDR2 FQGNSA. The CDR3 runs to 14 residues. V was clipped by 5 bases and J by 2 bases, with 13 bases between them. CDR3 residues: CASSLQGFTYEQYF. In DNA form, the CDR3 reads TGTGCCAGCAGCCTACAGGGATTTACCTACGAGCAGTACTTC.

This clonotype was counted a few times. The chain is built from TRBV11-2 and TRBJ2-3; D possibly corresponds to TRBD1 (7 bases). CDR1 and CDR2 from the germline V gene are SGHAT and FQNNGV. The V end was cut by 5 bases, the J end by 0 bases, with 18 bases between. The CDR3 consists of 17 residues. This chain's CDR3 is CASSPGGQRPSTDTQYF. The CDR3 DNA reads as TGTGCCAGCAGCCCCGGGGGACAGCGTCCTAGCACAGATACGCAGTATTTT.